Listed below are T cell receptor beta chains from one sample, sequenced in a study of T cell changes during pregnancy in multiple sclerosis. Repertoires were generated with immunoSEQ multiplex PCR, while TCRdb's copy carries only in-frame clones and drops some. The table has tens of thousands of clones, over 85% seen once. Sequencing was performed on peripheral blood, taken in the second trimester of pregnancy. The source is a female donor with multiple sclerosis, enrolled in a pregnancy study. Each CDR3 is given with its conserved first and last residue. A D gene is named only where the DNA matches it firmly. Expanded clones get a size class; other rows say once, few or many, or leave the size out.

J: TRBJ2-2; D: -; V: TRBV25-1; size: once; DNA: TGTGCCAGCAGTGAATTCAGGGCTGCCGGGGAGCTGTTTTTT; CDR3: CASSEFRAAGELFF
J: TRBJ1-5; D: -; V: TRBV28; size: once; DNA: TGTGCCAGCAGTTTTTCAGCGGTGGGACAGCCCCAGCATTTT; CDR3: CASSFSAVGQPQHF
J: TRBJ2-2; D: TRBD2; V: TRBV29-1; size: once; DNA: TGCAGCGCCGGGGGACTAGTTGGCACCGGGGAGCTGTTTTTT; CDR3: CSAGGLVGTGELFF
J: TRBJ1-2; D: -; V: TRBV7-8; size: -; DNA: TGTGCCAGCAGCTTAGTCGAACAGACTAACTATGGCTACACCTTC; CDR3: CASSLVEQTNYGYTF
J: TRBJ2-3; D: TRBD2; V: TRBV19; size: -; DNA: TGTGCCAGTAGTTTCGAATTAGCGGGCCCAGATACGCAGTATTTT; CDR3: CASSFELAGPDTQYF
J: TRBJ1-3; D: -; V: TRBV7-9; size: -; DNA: TGTGCCAGCAGCTTAGCGGGGGCGGATCGAAACACCATATATTTT; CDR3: CASSLAGADRNTIYF
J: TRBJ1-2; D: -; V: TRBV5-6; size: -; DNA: TGTGCCAGCAGCTTGGCTGAGACAGTCTATGGCTACACCTTC; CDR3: CASSLAETVYGYTF
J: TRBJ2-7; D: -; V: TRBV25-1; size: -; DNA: TGTGCCAGCAGTGAATTGGAAGGGGGGGATTCTCCCTACGAGCAGTACTTC; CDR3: CASSELEGGDSPYEQYF
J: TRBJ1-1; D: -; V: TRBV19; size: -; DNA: TGTGCCAGTACCGACTACCGGGACAAAAACACTGAAGCTTTCTTT; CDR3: CASTDYRDKNTEAFF
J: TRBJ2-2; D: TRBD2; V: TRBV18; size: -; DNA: TGTGCCAGCTCACCACTGACTAGCGGGGGGACGAACACCGGGGAGCTGTTTTTT; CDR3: CASSPLTSGGTNTGELFF
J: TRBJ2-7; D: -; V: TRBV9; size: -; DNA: TGTGCCAGCAGCGTAGGTGGGGCGAGCGAGCAGTACTTC; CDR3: CASSVGGASEQYF
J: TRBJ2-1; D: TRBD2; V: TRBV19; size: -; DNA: TGTGCCAGTAGTATAGATCTGCTAGCGGGAGCTCTCGATGAGCAGTTCTTC; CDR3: CASSIDLLAGALDEQFF
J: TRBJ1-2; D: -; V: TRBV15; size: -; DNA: TGTGCCACCAGCAGAGACCTTTCATTGACAACAAACTATGGCTACACCTTC; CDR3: CATSRDLSLTTNYGYTF
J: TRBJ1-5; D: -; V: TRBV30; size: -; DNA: TGTGCCTGGAGTCTGAGACAGTCAAATCAGCCCCAGCATTTT; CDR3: CAWSLRQSNQPQHF
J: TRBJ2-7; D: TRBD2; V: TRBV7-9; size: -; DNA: TGTGCCAGCAGCCCGCGGGGGGCCTACGAGCAGTACTTC; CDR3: CASSPRGAYEQYF
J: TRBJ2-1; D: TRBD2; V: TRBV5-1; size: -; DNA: TGCGCCAGCAGCACCGGACTAGCGGGAGCGGGTGAGCAGTTCTTC; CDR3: CASSTGLAGAGEQFF
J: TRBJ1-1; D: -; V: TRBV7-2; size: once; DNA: TGTGCCAGCAGCTTGAGCACTGAAGCTTTCTTT; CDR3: CASSLSTEAFF
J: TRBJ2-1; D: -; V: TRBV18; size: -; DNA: TGTGCCAGCTCACCAGACTTATTTGACAATGAGCAGTTCTTC; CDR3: CASSPDLFDNEQFF
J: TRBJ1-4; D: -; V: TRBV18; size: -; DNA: TGTGCCAGCTCACGAGACACGCCAACTAATGAAAAACTGTTTTTT; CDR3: CASSRDTPTNEKLFF
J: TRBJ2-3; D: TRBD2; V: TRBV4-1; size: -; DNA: TGCGCCAGCAGCCGAATAGCGGGGGAGGGGGATACGCAGTATTTT; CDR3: CASSRIAGEGDTQYF
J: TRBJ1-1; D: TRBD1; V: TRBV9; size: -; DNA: TGTGCCAGCAGCGTAGGAATAAGAGGGCAGGGGGACACTGAAGCTTTCTTT; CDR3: CASSVGIRGQGDTEAFF
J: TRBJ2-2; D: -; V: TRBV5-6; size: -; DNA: TGTGCCAGCAGCCGGAGGGGGCTGGGCACCGGGGAGCTGTTTTTT; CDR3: CASSRRGLGTGELFF
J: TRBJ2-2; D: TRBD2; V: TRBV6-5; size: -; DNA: TGTGCCACCAGTTACGTTGGACTAGCGAGCACCGGGGAGCTGTTTTTT; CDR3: CATSYVGLASTGELFF
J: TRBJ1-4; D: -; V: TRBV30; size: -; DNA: TGTGCCTGGAGACGACAGAGAACTAATGAAAAACTGTTTTTT; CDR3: CAWRRQRTNEKLFF
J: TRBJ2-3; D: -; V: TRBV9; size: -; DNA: TGTGCCAGCAGCGAGGACTTCATGAACACAGATACGCAGTATTTT; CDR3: CASSEDFMNTDTQYF
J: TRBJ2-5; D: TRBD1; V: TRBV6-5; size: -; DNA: TGTGCCAGCAGTTGGACAGGAACCCAAGAGACCCAGTACTTC; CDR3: CASSWTGTQETQYF
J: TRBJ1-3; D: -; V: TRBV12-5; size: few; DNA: TGTGCTAGTGGTTTGGTAGGCAGGGCGGACACCATATATTTT; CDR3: CASGLVGRADTIYF
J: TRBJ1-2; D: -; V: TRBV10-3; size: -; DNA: TGTGCCATCAGCCGTTCGACAGGAGCATATGGCTACACCTTC; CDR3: CAISRSTGAYGYTF
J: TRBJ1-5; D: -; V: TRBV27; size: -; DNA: TGTGCCAGCAGTGAACGCGGGACGGGAGGTCAGCCCCAGCATTTT; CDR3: CASSERGTGGQPQHF
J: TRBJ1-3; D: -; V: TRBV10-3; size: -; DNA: TGTGCCACCCTGAGGGAGGGAGTCGCCCATTCAGGAAACACCATATATTTT; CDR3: CATLREGVAHSGNTIYF
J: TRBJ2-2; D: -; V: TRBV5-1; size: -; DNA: TGCGCCAGCAGCTTGCAGGAGGTGGGAGTGGCCGGGGAGCTGTTTTTT; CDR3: CASSLQEVGVAGELFF
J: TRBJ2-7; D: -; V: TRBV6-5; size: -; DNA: TGTGCCAGCAGTTACTCGATCTTGAGCTACGAGCAGTACTTC; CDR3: CASSYSILSYEQYF